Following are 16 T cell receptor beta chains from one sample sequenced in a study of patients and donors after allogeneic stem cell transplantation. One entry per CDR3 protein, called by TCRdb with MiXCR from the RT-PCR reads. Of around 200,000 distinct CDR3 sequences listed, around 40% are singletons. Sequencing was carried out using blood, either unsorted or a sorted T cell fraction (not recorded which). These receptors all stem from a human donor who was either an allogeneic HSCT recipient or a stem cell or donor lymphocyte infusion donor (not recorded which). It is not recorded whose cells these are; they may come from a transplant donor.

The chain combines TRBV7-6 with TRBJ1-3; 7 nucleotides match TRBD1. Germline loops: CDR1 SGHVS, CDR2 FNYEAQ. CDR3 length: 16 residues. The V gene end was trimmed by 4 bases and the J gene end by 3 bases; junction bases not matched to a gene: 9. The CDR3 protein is CASSSRQGEGGNTIYF. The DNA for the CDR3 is TGTGCCAGCAGCTCGCGACAGGGAGAAGGTGGAAACACCATATATTTT.

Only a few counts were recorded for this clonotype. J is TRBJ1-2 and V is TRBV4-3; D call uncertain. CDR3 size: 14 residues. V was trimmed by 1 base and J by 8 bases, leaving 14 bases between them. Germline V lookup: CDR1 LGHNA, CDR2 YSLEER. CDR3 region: CASSQVALLGGYTF. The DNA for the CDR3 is TGCGCCAGCAGCCAAGTAGCGCTTTTAGGGGGCTACACCTTC.

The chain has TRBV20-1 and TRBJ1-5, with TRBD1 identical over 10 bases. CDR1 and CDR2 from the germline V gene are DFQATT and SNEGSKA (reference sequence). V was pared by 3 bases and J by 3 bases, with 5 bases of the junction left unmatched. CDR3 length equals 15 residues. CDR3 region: CSASRGTGVNQPQHF. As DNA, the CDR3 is TGCAGTGCTAGTCGCGGGACAGGGGTCAATCAGCCCCAGCATTTT.

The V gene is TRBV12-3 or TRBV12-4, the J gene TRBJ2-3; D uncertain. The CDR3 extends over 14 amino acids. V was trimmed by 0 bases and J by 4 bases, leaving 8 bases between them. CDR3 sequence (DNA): TGTGCCAGCAGTTTAGCCGTGAAGGCAGATACGCAGTATTTT. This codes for CASSLAVKADTQYF.

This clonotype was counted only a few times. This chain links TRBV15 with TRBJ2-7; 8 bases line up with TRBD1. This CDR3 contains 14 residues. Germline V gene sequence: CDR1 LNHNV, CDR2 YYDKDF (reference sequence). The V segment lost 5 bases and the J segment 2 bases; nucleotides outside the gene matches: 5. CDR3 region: CATSPRTGTYEQYF. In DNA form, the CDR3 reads TGTGCCACCAGCCCGCGGACAGGGACCTACGAGCAGTACTTC.

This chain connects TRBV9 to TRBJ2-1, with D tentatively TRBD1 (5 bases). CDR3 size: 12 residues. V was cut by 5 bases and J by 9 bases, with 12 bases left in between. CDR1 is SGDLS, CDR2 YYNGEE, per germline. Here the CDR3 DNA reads TGTGCCAGCAGAGATTCTAGGGGTGAGCAGTTCTTC. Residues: CASRDSRGEQFF.

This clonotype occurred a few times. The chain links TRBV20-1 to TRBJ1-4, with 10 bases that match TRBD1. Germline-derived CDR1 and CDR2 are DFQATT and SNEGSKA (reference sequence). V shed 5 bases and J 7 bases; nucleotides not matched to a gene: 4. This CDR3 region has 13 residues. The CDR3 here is CSASTGGGEKLFF. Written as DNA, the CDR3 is TGCAGTGCTTCGACAGGGGGCGGTGAAAAACTGTTTTTT.

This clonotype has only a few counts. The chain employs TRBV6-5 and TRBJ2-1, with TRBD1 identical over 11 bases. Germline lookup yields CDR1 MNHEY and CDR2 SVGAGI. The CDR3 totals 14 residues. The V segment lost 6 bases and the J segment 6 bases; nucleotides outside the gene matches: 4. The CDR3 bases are TGTGCCAGCAGGGACAGGGGGCTGGGCAATGAGCAGTTCTTC. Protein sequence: CASRDRGLGNEQFF.

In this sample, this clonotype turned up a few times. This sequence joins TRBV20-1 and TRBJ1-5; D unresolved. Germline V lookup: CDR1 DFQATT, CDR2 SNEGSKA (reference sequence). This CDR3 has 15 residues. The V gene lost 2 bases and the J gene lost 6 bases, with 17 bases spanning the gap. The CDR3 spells CSARFSEGSSQPQHF. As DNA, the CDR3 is TGCAGTGCTAGATTTTCTGAAGGGAGCTCTCAGCCCCAGCATTTT.

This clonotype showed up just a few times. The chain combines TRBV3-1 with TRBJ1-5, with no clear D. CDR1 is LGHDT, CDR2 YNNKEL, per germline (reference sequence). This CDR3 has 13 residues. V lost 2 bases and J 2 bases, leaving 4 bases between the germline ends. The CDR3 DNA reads TGTGCCAGCAGCCAAAAGGGCAATCAGCCCCAGCATTTT. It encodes CASSQKGNQPQHF.

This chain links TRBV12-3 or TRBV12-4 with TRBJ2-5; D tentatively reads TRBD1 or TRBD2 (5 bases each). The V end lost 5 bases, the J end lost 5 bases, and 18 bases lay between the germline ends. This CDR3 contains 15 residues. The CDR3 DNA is TGTGCCAGCAGTCTAATGGTCGGGGCGTACGAGACCCAGTACTTC. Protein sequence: CASSLMVGAYETQYF.

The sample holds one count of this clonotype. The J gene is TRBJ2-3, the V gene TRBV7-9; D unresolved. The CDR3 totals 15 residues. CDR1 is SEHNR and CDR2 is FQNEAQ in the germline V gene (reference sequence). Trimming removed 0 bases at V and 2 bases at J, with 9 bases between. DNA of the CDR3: TGTGCCAGCAGCTTAGCAGTCGGTGACACAGATACGCAGTATTTT. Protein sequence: CASSLAVGDTDTQYF.

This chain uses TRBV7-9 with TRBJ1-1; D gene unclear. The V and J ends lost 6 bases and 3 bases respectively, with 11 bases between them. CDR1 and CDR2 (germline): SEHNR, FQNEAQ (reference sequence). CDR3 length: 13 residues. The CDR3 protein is CASRTDLYTEAFF. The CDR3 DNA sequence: TGTGCCAGCAGAACCGACTTATACACTGAAGCTTTCTTT.

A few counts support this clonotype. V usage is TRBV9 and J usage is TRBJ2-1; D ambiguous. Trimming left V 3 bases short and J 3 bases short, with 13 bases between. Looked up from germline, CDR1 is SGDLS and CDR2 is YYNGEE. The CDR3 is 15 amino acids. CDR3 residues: CASSESPQVYNEQFF. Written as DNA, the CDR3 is TGTGCCAGCAGCGAAAGCCCTCAGGTCTACAATGAGCAGTTCTTC.

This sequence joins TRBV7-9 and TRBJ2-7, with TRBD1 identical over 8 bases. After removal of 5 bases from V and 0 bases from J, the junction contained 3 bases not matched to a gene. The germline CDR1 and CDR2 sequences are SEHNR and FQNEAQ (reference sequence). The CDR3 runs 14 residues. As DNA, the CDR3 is TGTGCCAGCAGCCGGACAGGGTACTCCTACGAGCAGTACTTC. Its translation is CASSRTGYSYEQYF. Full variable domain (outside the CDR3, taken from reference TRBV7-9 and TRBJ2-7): DTGVSQNPRHKITKRGQNVTFRCDPISEHNRLYWYRQTLGQGPEFLTYFQNEAQLEKSRLLSDRFSAERPKGSFSTLEIQRTEQGDSAMYLCASSRTGYSYEQYFGPGTRLTVT.

CDR3 sequence reads: CASSFGNRGLETQYF. CDR3 DNA: TGTGCCAGCAGCTTTGGTAACAGGGGGCTGGAGACCCAGTACTTC. The chain is built from TRBV7-3 and TRBJ2-5; 9 nucleotides align to TRBD1. The junction had 7 bases not matched to a gene; V was cut back by 3 bases and J by 5 bases. CDR1 SGHTA and CDR2 FQGTGA come from the germline V gene. The CDR3 is made up of 15 amino acids.